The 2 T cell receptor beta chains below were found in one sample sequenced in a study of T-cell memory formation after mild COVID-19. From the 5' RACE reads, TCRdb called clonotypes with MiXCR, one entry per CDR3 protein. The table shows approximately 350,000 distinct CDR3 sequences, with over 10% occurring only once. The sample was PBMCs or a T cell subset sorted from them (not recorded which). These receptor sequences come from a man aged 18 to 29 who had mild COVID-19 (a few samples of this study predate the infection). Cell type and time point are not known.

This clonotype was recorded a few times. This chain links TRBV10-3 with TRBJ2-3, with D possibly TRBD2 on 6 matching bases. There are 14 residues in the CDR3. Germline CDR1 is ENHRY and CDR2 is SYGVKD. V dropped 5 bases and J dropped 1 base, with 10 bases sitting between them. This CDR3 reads CAISLSGGTDTQYF. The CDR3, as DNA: TGTGCCATCAGTCTCTCGGGGGGCACAGATACGCAGTATTTT.

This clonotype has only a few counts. The DNA for the CDR3 is TGTGCCAGCACCCTGGGGGGTTGGGATACTGAAGCTTTCTTT. It yields the protein CASTLGGWDTEAFF. J is TRBJ1-1 and V is TRBV7-8; tentatively, D is TRBD1 (5 bases). Germline V gives CDR1 SGHVS, CDR2 FQNEAQ. V was shortened by 7 bases and J by 5 bases, with 17 bases between the two germline ends. This CDR3 spans 14 amino acids.